Listed below are T cell receptor beta chains from one sample, sequenced in a study of brain T cells in children with intractable seizures. Assay: immunoSEQ multiplex PCR; the TCRdb copy retains only in-frame clones and omits some. The sample carries hundreds of thousands of clones, over 90% recorded once. Sequences were derived from peripheral blood, sampled more than 4 months after surgery. The receptors were sampled from a boy under three years old with tuberous sclerosis and intractable seizures. CDR3s include the opening cysteine and the closing phenylalanine or tryptophan. D genes are given only for firm matches. Clone sizes are given selectively: once, few, many, or a class where the clone is expanded.

V gene: TRBV7-9; CDR3 length: 16; J gene: TRBJ2-5; clone size: .; D gene: TRBD2; CDR3 protein: CASSLRTSGRTETQYF; CDR3 DNA: TGTGCCAGCAGCTTGCGGACTAGCGGGAGGACGGAGACCCAGTACTTC
V gene: TRBV15; CDR3 length: 13; J gene: TRBJ2-7; clone size: .; D gene: .; CDR3 protein: CATMRAGGAAQYF; CDR3 DNA: TGTGCCACTATGAGGGCCGGAGGGGCGGCGCAGTACTTC
V gene: TRBV18; CDR3 length: 13; J gene: TRBJ2-5; clone size: .; D gene: .; CDR3 protein: CASSPSGEETQYF; CDR3 DNA: TGTGCCAGCTCACCGTCCGGGGAGGAGACCCAGTACTTC
V gene: TRBV6-5; CDR3 length: 13; J gene: TRBJ1-5; clone size: .; D gene: .; CDR3 protein: CASSPGGNQPQHF; CDR3 DNA: TGTGCCAGCAGCCCGGGGGGCAATCAGCCCCAGCATTTT
V gene: TRBV2; CDR3 length: 17; J gene: TRBJ2-3; clone size: .; D gene: TRBD1; CDR3 protein: CASSGDSWDSHTDTQYF; CDR3 DNA: TGTGCCAGCAGTGGGGATAGCTGGGACAGTCACACAGATACGCAGTATTTT
V gene: TRBV24-1; CDR3 length: 14; J gene: TRBJ1-1; clone size: .; D gene: .; CDR3 protein: CATRASGPNTEAFF; CDR3 DNA: TGTGCCACCCGTGCTTCGGGGCCCAACACTGAAGCTTTCTTT
V gene: TRBV6-5; CDR3 length: 14; J gene: TRBJ2-5; clone size: .; D gene: TRBD1; CDR3 protein: CASSSTGALETQYF; CDR3 DNA: TGTGCCAGCAGTTCGACAGGGGCTTTGGAGACCCAGTACTTC
V gene: TRBV24-1; CDR3 length: 19; J gene: TRBJ2-1; clone size: .; D gene: TRBD2; CDR3 protein: CATSDSYLAGGGFYNEQFF; CDR3 DNA: TGTGCCACCAGTGATTCCTATTTAGCGGGTGGAGGGTTCTACAATGAGCAGTTCTTC
V gene: TRBV7-9; CDR3 length: 13; J gene: TRBJ2-7; clone size: .; D gene: .; CDR3 protein: CASSPDVTYEQYF; CDR3 DNA: TGTGCCAGCAGCCCGGACGTTACCTACGAGCAGTACTTC
V gene: TRBV9; CDR3 length: 15; J gene: TRBJ1-1; clone size: .; D gene: .; CDR3 protein: CASSAAEAPNTEAFF; CDR3 DNA: TGTGCCAGCAGCGCGGCGGAGGCCCCGAACACTGAAGCTTTCTTT
V gene: TRBV27; CDR3 length: 14; J gene: TRBJ1-2; clone size: .; D gene: TRBD1; CDR3 protein: CASGDTGGRYGYTF; CDR3 DNA: TGTGCCAGCGGGGACACAGGGGGCCGCTATGGCTACACCTTC
V gene: TRBV5-6; CDR3 length: 15; J gene: TRBJ2-7; clone size: once; D gene: .; CDR3 protein: CASSSYRTGAYEQYF; CDR3 DNA: TGTGCCAGCAGCTCCTACAGGACGGGGGCCTACGAGCAGTACTTC
V gene: TRBV10-3; CDR3 length: 14; J gene: TRBJ2-1; clone size: .; D gene: TRBD1; CDR3 protein: CAILGQGAPDEQFF; CDR3 DNA: TGTGCCATCCTAGGACAGGGGGCGCCGGATGAGCAGTTCTTC
V gene: TRBV21-1; CDR3 length: 18; J gene: TRBJ1-5; clone size: few; D gene: .; CDR3 protein: CASSNQKSRQAFNQPQHF; CDR3 DNA: TGTGCCAGCAGCAACCAAAAATCCCGACAGGCCTTCAATCAGCCCCAGCATTTT
V gene: TRBV13; CDR3 length: 14; J gene: TRBJ2-5; clone size: .; D gene: .; CDR3 protein: CASSLGSNSGTQYF; CDR3 DNA: TGTGCCAGCAGCTTAGGCTCCAATTCGGGGACCCAGTACTTC
V gene: TRBV6-1; CDR3 length: 12; J gene: TRBJ2-7; clone size: .; D gene: .; CDR3 protein: CASSEIGFEQYF; CDR3 DNA: TGTGCCAGCAGTGAAATAGGGTTTGAGCAGTACTTC
V gene: TRBV3-1/TRBV3-2; CDR3 length: 20; J gene: TRBJ2-6; clone size: .; D gene: .; CDR3 protein: CASSQALGQQSHSGANVLTF; CDR3 DNA: TGTGCCAGCAGCCAAGCTTTGGGTCAACAAAGCCACTCTGGGGCCAACGTCCTGACTTTC
V gene: TRBV27; CDR3 length: 13; J gene: TRBJ1-2; clone size: .; D gene: TRBD1; CDR3 protein: CASRRQGSVGYTF; CDR3 DNA: TGTGCCAGCCGGAGACAGGGCTCGGTTGGCTACACCTTC
V gene: TRBV11-2; CDR3 length: 15; J gene: TRBJ2-1; clone size: .; D gene: TRBD2; CDR3 protein: CASSSLAGAYNEQFF; CDR3 DNA: TGTGCCAGCAGCTCGTTAGCGGGAGCTTACAATGAGCAGTTCTTC
V gene: TRBV3-1/TRBV3-2; CDR3 length: 14; J gene: TRBJ1-3; clone size: .; D gene: .; CDR3 protein: CASSQDNSGNTIYF; CDR3 DNA: TGTGCCAGCAGCCAAGACAACTCTGGAAACACCATATATTTT
V gene: TRBV6-2/TRBV6-3; CDR3 length: 14; J gene: TRBJ2-7; clone size: few; D gene: .; CDR3 protein: CASSYKAGAYEQYF; CDR3 DNA: TGTGCCAGCAGTTACAAGGCAGGAGCCTACGAGCAGTACTTC
V gene: TRBV5-4; CDR3 length: 17; J gene: TRBJ2-5; clone size: .; D gene: .; CDR3 protein: CASRQSGPGMGVETQYF; CDR3 DNA: TGTGCCAGCCGACAATCCGGCCCGGGAATGGGTGTAGAGACCCAGTACTTC
V gene: TRBV2; CDR3 length: 13; J gene: TRBJ1-1; clone size: .; D gene: .; CDR3 protein: CASSDGVSTEAFF; CDR3 DNA: TGTGCCAGCAGTGACGGGGTTAGCACTGAAGCTTTCTTT
V gene: TRBV15; CDR3 length: 17; J gene: TRBJ1-3; clone size: few; D gene: .; CDR3 protein: CATSRDRAGSSGNTIYF; CDR3 DNA: TGTGCCACCAGCAGAGATAGGGCGGGCAGCTCTGGAAACACCATATATTTT
V gene: TRBV5-4; CDR3 length: 13; J gene: TRBJ1-6; clone size: few; D gene: .; CDR3 protein: CASSLGKDSPLHF; CDR3 DNA: TGTGCCAGCAGCTTGGGTAAAGATTCACCCCTCCACTTT
V gene: TRBV5-5; CDR3 length: 18; J gene: TRBJ2-3; clone size: few; D gene: .; CDR3 protein: CASRRRTVGGLSTDTQYF; CDR3 DNA: TGTGCCAGCAGGCGACGGACGGTGGGGGGGCTGAGCACAGATACGCAGTATTTT